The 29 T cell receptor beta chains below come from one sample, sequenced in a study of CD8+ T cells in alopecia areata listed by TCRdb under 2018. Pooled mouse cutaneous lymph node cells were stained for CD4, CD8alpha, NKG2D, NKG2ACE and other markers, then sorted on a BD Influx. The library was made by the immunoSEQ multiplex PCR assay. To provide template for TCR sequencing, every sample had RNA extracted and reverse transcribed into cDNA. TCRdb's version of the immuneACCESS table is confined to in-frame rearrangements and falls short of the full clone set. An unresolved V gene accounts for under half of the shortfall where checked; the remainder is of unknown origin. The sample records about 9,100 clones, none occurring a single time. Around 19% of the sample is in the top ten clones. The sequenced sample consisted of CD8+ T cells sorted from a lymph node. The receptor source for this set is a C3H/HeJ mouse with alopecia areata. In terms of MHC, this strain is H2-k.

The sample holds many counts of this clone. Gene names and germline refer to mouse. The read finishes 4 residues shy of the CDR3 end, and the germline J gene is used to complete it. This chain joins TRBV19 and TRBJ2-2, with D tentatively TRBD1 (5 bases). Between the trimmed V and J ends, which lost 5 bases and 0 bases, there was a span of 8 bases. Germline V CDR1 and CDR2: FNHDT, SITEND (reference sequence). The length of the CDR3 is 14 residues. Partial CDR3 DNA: TGTGCCAGCAGGCAGGGAGCAAACACCGGG. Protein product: CASRQGANTG. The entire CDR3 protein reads CASRQGANTGQLYF. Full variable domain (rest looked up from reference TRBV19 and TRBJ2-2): GGIITQTPKFLIGQEGQKLTLKCQQNFNHDTMYWYRQDSGKGLRLIYYSITENDLQKGDLSEGYDASREKKSSFSLTVTSAQKNEMAVFLCASRQGANTGQLYFGEGSKLTVL.

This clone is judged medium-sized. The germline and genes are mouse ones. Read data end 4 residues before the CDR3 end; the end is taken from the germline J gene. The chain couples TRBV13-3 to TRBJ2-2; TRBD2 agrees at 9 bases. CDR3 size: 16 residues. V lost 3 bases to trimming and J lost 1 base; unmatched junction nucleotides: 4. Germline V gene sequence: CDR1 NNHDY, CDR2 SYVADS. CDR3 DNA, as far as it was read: TGTGCCAGCAGTGGAGACTGGGGGAAAAACACCGGG. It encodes CASSGDWGKNTG. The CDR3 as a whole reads CASSGDWGKNTGQLYF. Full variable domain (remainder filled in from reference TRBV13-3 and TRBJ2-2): EAAVTQSPRSKVAVTGGKVTLSCHQTNNHDYMYWYRQDTGHGLRLIHYSYVADSTEKGDIPDGYKASRPSQENFSLILELASLSQTAVYFCASSGDWGKNTGQLYFGEGSKLTVL.

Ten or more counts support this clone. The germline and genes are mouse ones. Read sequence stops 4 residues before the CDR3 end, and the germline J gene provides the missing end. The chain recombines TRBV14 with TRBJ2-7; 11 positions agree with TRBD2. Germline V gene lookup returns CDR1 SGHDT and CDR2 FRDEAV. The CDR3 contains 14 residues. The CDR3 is CASSRGTGGYEQYF. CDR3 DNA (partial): TGTGCCAGCAGTCGTGGGACTGGGGGATAT.

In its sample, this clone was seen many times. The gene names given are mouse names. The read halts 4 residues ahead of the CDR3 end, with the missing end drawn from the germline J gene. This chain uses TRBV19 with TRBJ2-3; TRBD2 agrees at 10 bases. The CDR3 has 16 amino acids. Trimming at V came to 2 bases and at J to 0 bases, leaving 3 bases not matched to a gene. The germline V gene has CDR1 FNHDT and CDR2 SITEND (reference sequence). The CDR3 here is CASSIPGGASAETLYF. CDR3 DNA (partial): TGTGCCAGCAGTATTCCTGGGGGGGCAAGTGCAGAA. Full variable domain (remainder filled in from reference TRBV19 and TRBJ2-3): GGIITQTPKFLIGQEGQKLTLKCQQNFNHDTMYWYRQDSGKGLRLIYYSITENDLQKGDLSEGYDASREKKSSFSLTVTSAQKNEMAVFLCASSIPGGASAETLYFGSGTRLTVL.

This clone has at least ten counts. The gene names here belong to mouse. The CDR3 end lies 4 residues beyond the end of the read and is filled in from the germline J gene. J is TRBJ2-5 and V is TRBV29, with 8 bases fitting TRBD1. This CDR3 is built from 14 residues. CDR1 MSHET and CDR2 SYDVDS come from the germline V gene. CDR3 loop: CASSWVRGRDTQYF. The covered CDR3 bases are TGTGCTAGCAGTTGGGTCAGGGGGCGGGAC.

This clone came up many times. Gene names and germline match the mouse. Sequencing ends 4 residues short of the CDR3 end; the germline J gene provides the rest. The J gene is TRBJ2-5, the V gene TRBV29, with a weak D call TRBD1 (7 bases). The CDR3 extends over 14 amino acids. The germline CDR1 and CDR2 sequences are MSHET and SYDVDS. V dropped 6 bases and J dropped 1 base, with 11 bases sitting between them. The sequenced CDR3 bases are TGTGCTAGCAGGAGGGGGCAGGACCAAGAC. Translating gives CASRRGQDQD. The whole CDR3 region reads CASRRGQDQDTQYF. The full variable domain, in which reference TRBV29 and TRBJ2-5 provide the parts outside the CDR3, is DMKVTQMPRYLIKRMGENVLLECGQDMSHETMYWYRQDPGLGLQLIYISYDVDSNSEGDIPKGYRVSRKKREHFSLILDSAKTNQTSVYFCASRRGQDQDTQYFGPGTRLLVL.

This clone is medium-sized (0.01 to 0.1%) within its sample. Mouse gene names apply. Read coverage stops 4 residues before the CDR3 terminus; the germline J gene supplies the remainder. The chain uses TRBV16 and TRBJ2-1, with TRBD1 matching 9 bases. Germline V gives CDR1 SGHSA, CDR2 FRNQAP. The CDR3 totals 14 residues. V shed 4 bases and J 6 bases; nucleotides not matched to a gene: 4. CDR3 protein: CASSSGQGFAEQFF. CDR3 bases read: TGTGCAAGCAGCTCGGGACAGGGTTTTGCT.

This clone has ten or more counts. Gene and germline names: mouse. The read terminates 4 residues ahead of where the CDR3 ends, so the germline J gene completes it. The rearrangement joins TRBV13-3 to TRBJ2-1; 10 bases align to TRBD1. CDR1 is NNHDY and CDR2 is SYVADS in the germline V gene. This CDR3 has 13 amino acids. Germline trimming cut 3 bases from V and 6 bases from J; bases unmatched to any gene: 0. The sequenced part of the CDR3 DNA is TGTGCCAGCAGTGGGGACAGGGGTGCT. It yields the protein CASSGDRGA. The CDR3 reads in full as CASSGDRGAEQFF.

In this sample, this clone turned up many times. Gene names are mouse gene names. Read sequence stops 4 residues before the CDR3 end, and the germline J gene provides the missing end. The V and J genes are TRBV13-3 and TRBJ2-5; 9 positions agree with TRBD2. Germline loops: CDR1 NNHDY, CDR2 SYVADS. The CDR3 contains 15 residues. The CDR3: CASSDARTGEDTQYF. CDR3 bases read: TGTGCCAGCAGTGATGCCCGGACTGGGGAAGAC.

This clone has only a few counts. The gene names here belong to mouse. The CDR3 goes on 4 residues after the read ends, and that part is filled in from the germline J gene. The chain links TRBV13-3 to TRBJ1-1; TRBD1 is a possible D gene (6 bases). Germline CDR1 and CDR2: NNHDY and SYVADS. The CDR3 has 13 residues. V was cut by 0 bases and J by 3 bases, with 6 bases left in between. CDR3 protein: CASSDDRDTEVFF. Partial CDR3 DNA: TGTGCCAGCAGTGATGACAGGGACACA.

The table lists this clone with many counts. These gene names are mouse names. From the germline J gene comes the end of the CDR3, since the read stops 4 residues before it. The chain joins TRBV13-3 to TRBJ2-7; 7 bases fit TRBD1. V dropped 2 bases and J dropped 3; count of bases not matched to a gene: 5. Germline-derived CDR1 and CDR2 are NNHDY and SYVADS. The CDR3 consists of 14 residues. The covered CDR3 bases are TGTGCCAGCAGTGAGCCAGGGGGAAACTAT. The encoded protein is CASSEPGGNY. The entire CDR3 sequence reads CASSEPGGNYEQYF.

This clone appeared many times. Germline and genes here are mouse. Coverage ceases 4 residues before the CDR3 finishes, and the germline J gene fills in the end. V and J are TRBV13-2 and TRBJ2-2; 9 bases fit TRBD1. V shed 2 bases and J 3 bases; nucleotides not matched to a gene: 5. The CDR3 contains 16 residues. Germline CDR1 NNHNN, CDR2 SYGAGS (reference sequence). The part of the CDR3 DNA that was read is TGTGCCAGCGGTGACATACAGGGGGCGCACACCGGG. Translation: CASGDIQGAHTG. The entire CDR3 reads CASGDIQGAHTGQLYF.

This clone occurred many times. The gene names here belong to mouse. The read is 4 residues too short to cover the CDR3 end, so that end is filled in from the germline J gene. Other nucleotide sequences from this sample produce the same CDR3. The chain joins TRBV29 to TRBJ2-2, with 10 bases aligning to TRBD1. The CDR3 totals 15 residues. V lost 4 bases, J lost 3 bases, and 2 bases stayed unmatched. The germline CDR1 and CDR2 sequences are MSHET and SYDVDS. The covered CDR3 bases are TGTGCTAGCAGTTGGGGGACAGGGGACACCGGG. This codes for CASSWGTGDTG. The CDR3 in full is CASSWGTGDTGQLYF.

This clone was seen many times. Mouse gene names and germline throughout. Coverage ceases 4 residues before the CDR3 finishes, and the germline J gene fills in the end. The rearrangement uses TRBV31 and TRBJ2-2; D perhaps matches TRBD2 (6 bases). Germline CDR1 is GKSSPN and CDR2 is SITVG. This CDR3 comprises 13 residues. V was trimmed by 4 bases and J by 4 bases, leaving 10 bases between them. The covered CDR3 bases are TGTGCCTGGAAGTGGGGGAGCACCGGG. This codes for CAWKWGSTG. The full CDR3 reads CAWKWGSTGQLYF.

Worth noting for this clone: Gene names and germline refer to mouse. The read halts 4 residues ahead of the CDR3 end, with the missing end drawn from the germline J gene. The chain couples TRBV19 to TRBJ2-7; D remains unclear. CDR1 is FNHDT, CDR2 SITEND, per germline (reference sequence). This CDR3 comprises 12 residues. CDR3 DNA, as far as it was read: TGTGCCAGCAGTATAGACAAATAT. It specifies CASSIDKY. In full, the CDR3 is CASSIDKYEQYF.

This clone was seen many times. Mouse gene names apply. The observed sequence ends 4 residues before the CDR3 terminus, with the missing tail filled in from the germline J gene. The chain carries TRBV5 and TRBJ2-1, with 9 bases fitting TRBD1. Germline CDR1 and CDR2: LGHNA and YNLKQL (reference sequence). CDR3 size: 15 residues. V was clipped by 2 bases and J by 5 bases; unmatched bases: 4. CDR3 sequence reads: CASSQPGQGNAEQFF. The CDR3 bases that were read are TGTGCCAGCAGCCAACCGGGACAGGGAAATGCT.

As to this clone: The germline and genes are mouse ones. The covered CDR3 bases are TGTGCCAGCAGCCACCCCGGGACAGGGGGCTCA. Amino acids: CASSHPGTGGS. The entire CDR3 protein reads CASSHPGTGGSEVFF. The rearrangement links TRBV2 to TRBJ1-1; 12 nucleotides line up with TRBD1. The sequenced fragment ends 4 residues before the CDR3 boundary, so the rest is inferred from the germline J gene. From germline, CDR1 is LGHNA and CDR2 YSYQKL. CDR3 length: 15 amino acids.

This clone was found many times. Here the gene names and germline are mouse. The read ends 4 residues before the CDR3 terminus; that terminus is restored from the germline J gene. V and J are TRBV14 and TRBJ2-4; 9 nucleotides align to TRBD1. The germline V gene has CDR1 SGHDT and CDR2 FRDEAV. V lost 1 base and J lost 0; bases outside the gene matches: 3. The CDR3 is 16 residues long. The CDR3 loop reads CASSFGTGRSQNTLYF. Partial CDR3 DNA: TGTGCCAGCAGTTTCGGGACAGGGCGTAGTCAAAAC. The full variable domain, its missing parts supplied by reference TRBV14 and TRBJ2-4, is EAGVTQSPRYAVLQEGQAVSFWCDPISGHDTLYWYQQPRDQGPQLLVYFRDEAVIDNSQLPSDRFSAVRPKGTNSTLKIQSAKQGDTATYLCASSFGTGRSQNTLYFGAGTRLSVL.

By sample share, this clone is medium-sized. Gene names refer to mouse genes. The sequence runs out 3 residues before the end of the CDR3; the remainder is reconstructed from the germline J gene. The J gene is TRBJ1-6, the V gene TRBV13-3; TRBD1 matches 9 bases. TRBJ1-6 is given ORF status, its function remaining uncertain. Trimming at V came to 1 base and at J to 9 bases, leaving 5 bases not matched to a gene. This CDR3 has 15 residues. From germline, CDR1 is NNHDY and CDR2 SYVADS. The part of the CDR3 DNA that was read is TGTGCCAGCAGTGATAAGGACAGGGGAGGTTCGCCC. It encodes CASSDKDRGGSP. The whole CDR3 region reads CASSDKDRGGSPLYF.

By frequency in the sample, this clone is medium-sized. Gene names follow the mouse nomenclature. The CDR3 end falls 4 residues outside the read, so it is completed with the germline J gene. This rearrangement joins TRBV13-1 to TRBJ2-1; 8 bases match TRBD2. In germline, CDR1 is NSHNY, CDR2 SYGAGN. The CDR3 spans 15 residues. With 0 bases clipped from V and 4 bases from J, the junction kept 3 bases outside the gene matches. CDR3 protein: CASSDAPGGYAEQFF. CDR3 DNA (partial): TGTGCCAGCAGTGATGCGCCTGGGGGGTATGCT.

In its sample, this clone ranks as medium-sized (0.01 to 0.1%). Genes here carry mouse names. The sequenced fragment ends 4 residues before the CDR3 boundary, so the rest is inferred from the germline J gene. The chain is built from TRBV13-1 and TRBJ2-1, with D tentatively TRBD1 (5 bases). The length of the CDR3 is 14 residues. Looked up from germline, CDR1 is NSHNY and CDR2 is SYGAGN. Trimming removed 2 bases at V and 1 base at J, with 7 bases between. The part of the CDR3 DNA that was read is TGTGCCAGCAGTGAGGCAGGGAACTATGCT. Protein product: CASSEAGNYA. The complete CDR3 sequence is CASSEAGNYAEQFF.

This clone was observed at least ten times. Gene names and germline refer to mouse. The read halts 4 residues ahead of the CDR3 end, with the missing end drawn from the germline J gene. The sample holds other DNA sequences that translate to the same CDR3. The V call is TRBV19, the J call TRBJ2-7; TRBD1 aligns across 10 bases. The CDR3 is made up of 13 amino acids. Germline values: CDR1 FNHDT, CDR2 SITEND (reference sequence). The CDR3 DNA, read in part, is TGTGCCAGCAGTCGGGACAGGGGAGAT. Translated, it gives CASSRDRGD. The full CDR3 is CASSRDRGDEQYF.

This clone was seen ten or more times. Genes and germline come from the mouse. The part of the CDR3 DNA that was read is TGTGCTAGCAGTAGTGGGGACTGGGGGGCCTCCTAT. Its protein is CASSSGDWGASY. The CDR3, in full, reads CASSSGDWGASYEQYF. The rearrangement joins TRBV17 to TRBJ2-7; TRBD2 aligns across 12 bases. The read ends 4 residues early relative to the CDR3; the germline J gene fills the gap. Trimming at V came to 3 bases and at J to 0 bases, leaving 3 bases not matched to a gene. The CDR3 spans 16 residues. Looked up from germline, CDR1 is MNHDT and CDR2 is YYDKIL.

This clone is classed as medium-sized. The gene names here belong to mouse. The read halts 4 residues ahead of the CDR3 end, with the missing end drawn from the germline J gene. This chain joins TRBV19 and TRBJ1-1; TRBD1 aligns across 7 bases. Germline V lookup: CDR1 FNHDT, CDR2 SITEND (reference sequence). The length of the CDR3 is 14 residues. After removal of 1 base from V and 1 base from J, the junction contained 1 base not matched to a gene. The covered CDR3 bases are TGTGCCAGCAGTATAAGGGACAGAAACACA. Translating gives CASSIRDRNT. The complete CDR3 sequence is CASSIRDRNTEVFF.

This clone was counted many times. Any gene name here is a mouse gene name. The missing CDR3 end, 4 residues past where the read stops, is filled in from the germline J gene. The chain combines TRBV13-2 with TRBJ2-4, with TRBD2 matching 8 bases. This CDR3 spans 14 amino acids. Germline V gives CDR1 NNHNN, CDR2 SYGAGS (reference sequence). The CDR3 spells CASGEGTGKNTLYF. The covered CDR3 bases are TGTGCCAGCGGTGAGGGGACTGGCAAAAAC.

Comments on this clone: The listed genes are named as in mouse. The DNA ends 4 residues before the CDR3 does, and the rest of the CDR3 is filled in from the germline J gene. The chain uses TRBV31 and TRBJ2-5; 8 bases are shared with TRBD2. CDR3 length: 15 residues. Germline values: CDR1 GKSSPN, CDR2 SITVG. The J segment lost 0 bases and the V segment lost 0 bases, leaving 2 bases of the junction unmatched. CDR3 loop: CAWSLTGVNQDTQYF. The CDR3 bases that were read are TGTGCCTGGAGTCTGACTGGGGTTAACCAAGAC.

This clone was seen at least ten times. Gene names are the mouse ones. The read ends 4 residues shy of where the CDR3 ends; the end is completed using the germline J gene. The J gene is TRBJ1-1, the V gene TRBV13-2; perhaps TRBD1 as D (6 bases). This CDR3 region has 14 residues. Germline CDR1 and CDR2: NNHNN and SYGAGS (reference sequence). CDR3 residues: CASGDAGGAVEVFF. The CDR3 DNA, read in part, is TGTGCCAGCGGTGATGCCGGGGGGGCGGTA.

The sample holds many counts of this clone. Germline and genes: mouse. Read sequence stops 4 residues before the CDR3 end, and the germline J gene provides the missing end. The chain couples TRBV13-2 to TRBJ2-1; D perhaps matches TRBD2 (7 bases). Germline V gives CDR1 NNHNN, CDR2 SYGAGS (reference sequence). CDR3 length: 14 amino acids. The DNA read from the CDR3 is TGTGCCAGCGGTGATGCCTGGGGGCAGGCT. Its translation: CASGDAWGQA. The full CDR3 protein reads CASGDAWGQAEQFF.

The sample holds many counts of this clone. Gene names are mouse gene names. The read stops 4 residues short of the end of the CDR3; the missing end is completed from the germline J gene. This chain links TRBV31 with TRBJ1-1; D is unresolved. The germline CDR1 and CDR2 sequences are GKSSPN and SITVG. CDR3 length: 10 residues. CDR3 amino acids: CAWRTGEVFF. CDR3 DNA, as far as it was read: TGTGCCTGGAGGACTGGA.